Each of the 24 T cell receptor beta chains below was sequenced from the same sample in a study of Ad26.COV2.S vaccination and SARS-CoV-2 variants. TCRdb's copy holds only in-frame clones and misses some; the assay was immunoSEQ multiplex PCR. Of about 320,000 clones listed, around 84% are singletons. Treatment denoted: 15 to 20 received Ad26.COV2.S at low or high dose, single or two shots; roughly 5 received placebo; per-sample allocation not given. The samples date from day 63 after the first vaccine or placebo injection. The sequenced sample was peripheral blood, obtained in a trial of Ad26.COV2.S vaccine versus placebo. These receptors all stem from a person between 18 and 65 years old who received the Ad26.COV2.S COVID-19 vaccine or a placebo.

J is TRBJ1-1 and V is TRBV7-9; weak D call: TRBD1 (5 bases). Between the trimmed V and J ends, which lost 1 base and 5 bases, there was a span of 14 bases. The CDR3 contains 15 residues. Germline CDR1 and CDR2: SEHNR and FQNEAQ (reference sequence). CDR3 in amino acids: CASSLDPRARTEAFF. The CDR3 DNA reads TGTGCCAGCAGCTTAGATCCCAGGGCGAGAACTGAAGCTTTCTTT.

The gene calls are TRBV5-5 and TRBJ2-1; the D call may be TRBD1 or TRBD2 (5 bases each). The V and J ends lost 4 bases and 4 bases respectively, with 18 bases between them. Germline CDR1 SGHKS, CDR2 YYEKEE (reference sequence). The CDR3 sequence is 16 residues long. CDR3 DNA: TGTGCCAGCAGCGGAGGCAGGGACCCTTCATACAATGAGCAGTTCTTC. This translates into CASSGGRDPSYNEQFF.

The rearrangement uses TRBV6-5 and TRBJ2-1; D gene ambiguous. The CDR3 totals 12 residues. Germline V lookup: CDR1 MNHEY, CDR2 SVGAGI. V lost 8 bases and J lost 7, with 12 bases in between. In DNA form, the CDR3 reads TGTGCCAGCGGTCGGCCGATAAATGAGCAGTTCTTC. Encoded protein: CASGRPINEQFF.

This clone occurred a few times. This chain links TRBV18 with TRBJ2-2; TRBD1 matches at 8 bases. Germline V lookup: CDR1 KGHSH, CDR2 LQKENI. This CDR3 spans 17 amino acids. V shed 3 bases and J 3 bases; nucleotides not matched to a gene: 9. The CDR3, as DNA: TGTGCCAGCTCACCGAAAGTGACAGGGGTGGACACCGGGGAGCTGTTTTTT. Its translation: CASSPKVTGVDTGELFF.

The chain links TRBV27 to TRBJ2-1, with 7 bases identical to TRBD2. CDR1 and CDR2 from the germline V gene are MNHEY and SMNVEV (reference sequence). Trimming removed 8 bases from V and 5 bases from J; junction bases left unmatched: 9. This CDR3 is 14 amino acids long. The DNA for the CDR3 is TGTGCCAGCGCGAGGGAGCGGGGAGACAATGAGCAGTTCTTC. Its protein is CASARERGDNEQFF.

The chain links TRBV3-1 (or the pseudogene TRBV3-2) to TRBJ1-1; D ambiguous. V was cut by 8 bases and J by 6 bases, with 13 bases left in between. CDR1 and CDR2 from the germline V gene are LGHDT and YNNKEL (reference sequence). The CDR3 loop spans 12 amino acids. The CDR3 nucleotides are TGTGCCAGCCAAAAAAGGGAACCTGAAGCTTTCTTT. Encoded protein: CASQKREPEAFF.

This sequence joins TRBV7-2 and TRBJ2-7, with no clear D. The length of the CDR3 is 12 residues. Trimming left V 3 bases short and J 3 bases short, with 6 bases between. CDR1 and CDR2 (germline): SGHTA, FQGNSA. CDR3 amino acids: CASSLSSYEQYF. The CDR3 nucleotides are TGTGCCAGCAGCTTGTCGAGCTACGAGCAGTACTTC.

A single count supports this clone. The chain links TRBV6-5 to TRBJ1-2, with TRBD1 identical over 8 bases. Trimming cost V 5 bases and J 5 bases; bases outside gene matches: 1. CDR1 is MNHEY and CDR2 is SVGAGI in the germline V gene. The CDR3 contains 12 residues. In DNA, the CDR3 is TGTGCCAGCAGTCAGGGGGCATATGGCTACACCTTC. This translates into CASSQGAYGYTF.

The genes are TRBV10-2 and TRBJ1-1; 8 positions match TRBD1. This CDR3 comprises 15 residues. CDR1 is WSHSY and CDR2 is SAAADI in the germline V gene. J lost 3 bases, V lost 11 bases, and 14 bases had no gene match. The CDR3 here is CAAQGARTGDTEAFF. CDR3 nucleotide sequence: TGCGCCGCCCAGGGGGCCAGGACGGGGGACACTGAAGCTTTCTTT.

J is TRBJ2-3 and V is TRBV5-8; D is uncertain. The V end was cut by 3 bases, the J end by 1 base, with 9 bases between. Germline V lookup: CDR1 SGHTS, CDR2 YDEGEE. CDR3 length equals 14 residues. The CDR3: CASSWAGGTDTQYF. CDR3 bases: TGTGCCAGCAGCTGGGCCGGAGGCACAGATACGCAGTATTTT.

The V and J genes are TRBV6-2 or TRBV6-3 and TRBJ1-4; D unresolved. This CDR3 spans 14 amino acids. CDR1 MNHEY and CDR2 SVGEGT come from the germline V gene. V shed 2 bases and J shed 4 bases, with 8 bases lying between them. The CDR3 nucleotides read TGTGCCAGCAGTTACAGGACGGGTAATGAAAAACTGTTTTTT. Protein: CASSYRTGNEKLFF.

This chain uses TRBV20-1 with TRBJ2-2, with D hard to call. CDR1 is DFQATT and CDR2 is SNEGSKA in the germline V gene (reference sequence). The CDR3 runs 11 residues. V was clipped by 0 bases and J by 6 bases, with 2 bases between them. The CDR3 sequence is CSARDPGELFF. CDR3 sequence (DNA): TGCAGTGCTAGAGATCCCGGGGAGCTGTTTTTT.

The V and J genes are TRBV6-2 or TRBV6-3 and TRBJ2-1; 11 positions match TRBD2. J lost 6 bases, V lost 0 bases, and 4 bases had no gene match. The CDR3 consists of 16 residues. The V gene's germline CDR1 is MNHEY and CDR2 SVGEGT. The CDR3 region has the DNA TGTGCCAGCAGTTACTCGACTAGCGGGATTCCCAATGAGCAGTTCTTC. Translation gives CASSYSTSGIPNEQFF.

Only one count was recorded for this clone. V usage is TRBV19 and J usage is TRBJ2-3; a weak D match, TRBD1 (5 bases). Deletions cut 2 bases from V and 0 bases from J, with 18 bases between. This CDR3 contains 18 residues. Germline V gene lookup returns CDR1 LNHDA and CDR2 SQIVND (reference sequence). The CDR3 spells CASSINRLRLSSTDTQYF. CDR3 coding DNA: TGTGCCAGTAGTATAAACAGGCTACGACTGTCTAGCACAGATACGCAGTATTTT.

The CDR3 spells CASSVQGAQVYGYTF. In DNA form, the CDR3 reads TGTGCCAGCAGCGTCCAGGGGGCGCAGGTCTATGGCTACACCTTC. The rearrangement links TRBV5-6 to TRBJ1-2; 8 bases agree with TRBD1. Per the germline V gene, CDR1 is SGHDT and CDR2 is YYEEEE. V shed 4 bases, J shed 4 bases, and the junction held 9 bases outside the gene matches. The CDR3 has 15 residues.

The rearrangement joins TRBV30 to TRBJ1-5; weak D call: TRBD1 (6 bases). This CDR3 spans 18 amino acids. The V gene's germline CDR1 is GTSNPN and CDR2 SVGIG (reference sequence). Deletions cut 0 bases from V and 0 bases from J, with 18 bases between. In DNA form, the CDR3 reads TGTGCCTGGAGTGTACGGGGGTCGGGGGCCTATAGCAATCAGCCCCAGCATTTT. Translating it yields CAWSVRGSGAYSNQPQHF.

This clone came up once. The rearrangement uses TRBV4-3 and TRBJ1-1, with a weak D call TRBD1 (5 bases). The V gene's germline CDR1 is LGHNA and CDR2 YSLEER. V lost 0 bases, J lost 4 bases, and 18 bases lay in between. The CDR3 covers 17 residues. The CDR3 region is CASSQEWDGTLRTEAFF. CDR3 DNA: TGCGCCAGCAGCCAAGAATGGGACGGGACTTTGCGCACTGAAGCTTTCTTT.

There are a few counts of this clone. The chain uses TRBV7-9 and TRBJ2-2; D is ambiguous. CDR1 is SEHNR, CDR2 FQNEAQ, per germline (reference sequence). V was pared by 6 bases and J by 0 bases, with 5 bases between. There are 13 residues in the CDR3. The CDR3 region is CASRNANTGELFF. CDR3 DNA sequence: TGTGCCAGCAGAAACGCGAACACCGGGGAGCTGTTTTTT.

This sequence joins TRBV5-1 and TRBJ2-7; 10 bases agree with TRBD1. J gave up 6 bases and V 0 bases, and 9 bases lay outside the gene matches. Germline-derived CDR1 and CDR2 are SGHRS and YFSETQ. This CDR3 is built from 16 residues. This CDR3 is CASSLGKDRGSPEQYF. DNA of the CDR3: TGCGCCAGCAGCTTGGGGAAGGACAGGGGGAGTCCCGAGCAGTACTTC.

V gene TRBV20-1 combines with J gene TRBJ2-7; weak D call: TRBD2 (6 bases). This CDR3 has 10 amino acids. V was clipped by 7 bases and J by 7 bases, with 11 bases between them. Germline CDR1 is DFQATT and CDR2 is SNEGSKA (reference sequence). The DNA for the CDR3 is TGCAGTGGCCTTAGCGGAGAGCAGTACTTC. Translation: CSGLSGEQYF.

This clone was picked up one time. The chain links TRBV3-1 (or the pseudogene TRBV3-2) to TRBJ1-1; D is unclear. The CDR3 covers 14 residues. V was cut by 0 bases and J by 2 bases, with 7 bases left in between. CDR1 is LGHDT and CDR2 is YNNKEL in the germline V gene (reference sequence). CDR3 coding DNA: TGTGCCAGCAGCCAAGAGGCAGACAACACTGAAGCTTTCTTT. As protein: CASSQEADNTEAFF.

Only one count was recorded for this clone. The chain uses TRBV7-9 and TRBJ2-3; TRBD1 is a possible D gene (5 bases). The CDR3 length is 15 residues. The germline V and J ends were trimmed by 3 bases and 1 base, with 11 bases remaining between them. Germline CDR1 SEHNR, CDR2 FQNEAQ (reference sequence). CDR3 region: CASSFNGRGTDTQYF. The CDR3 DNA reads TGTGCCAGCAGCTTCAATGGCAGGGGCACAGATACGCAGTATTTT.

The chain's CDR3 is CASSPGQAGYGYTF. In DNA, the CDR3 is TGCGCCAGCAGCCCGGGACAGGCGGGCTATGGCTACACCTTC. This sequence joins TRBV5-1 and TRBJ1-2, with 8 bases lining up with TRBD1. The CDR3 is 14 residues long. In germline, CDR1 is SGHRS, CDR2 YFSETQ. V lost 4 bases, J lost 4 bases, and 6 bases stayed unmatched.

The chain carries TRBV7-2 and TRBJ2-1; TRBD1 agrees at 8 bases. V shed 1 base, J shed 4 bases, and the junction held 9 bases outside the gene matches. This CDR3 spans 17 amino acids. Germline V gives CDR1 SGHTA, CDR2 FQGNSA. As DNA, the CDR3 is TGTGCCAGCAGCTTAGGGAGTACAGGGGGAGGATACAATGAGCAGTTCTTC. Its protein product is CASSLGSTGGGYNEQFF.